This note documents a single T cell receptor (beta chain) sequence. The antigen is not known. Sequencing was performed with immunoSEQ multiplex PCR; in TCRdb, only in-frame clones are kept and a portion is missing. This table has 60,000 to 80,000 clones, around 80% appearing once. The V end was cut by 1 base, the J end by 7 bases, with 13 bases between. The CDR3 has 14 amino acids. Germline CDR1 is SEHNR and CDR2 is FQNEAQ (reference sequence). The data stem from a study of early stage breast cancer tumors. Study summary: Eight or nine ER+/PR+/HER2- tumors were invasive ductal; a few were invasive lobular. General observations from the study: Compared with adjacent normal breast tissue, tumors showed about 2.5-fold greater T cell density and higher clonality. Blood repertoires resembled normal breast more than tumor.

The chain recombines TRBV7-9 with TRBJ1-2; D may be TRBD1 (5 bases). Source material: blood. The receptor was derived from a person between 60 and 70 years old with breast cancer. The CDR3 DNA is TGTGCCAGCAGCTTAGAGCGGGGCTATGGTGGCTACACCTTC. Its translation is CASSLERGYGGYTF.